One sample yielded the 25 T cell receptor beta chains listed below, sequenced in a study of T cell responses to AZD1222 COVID-19 vaccine. Profiled with immunoSEQ multiplex PCR; TCRdb holds only in-frame clones, not every one. This sample has about 140,000 clones, with about nine tenths found just once. The sequenced sample was peripheral blood, obtained 28 days after the second AZD1222 dose. Every receptor here comes from an adult who received the AZD1222 COVID-19 vaccine.

The CDR3 DNA sequence: TGTGCCAGCAGGACCTCAGGAGATCAGCCCCAGCATTTT. Its protein is CASRTSGDQPQHF. The chain employs TRBV28 and TRBJ1-5; D is unclear. The CDR3 loop spans 13 amino acids. Looked up from germline, CDR1 is MDHEN and CDR2 is SYDVKM. Trimming took off 6 bases at V and 5 bases at J, with 11 bases between the two ends.

The chain is built from TRBV2 and TRBJ1-6; D is uncertain. There are 14 residues in the CDR3. Germline values: CDR1 SNHLY, CDR2 FYNNEI. V was shortened by 6 bases and J by 7 bases, with 13 bases between the two germline ends. In DNA form, the CDR3 reads TGTGCCAGCAGCGGTGTAGGCTTCAATTCACCCCTCCACTTT. It codes for CASSGVGFNSPLHF.

The rearrangement uses TRBV28 and TRBJ2-6; possible D gene TRBD2, 6 bases. This CDR3 has 15 residues. Germline values: CDR1 MDHEN, CDR2 SYDVKM. Trimming left V 4 bases short and J 0 bases short, with 7 bases between. DNA of the CDR3: TGTGCCAGCAGTTCCGGGGGCTCTGGGGCCAACGTCCTGACTTTC. Amino acid sequence: CASSSGGSGANVLTF.

The V call is TRBV6-2 or TRBV6-3, the J call TRBJ2-7; D is ambiguous. The CDR3 has 14 residues. Trimming stripped 4 bases from V and 3 bases from J, with 13 bases between. The V gene's germline CDR1 is MNHEY and CDR2 SVGEGT. CDR3 protein: CASSSGPLLYEQYF. The CDR3 bases are TGTGCCAGCAGTTCTGGTCCACTTCTCTACGAGCAGTACTTC.

In its sample, this clone was seen a few times. The genes are TRBV27 and TRBJ1-5; possible D gene TRBD1, 5 bases. With 5 bases removed from V and 2 bases from J, the gap between germline ends came to 16 bases. Germline V CDR1 and CDR2: MNHEY, SMNVEV (reference sequence). The CDR3 runs 16 residues. The CDR3: CASSPSPSGGNQPQHF. For the CDR3, the DNA is TGTGCCAGCAGTCCCTCCCCCTCGGGGGGCAATCAGCCCCAGCATTTT.

This chain connects TRBV3-1 (or the pseudogene TRBV3-2) to TRBJ2-7, with 8 bases aligning to TRBD2. CDR1 is LGHDT, CDR2 YNNKEL, per germline (reference sequence). V gave up 4 bases and J gave up 0 bases; unmatched junction bases: 2. The CDR3 spans 14 residues. DNA for the CDR3: TGTGCCAGCAGCCTCAGCGGGGGCTCCTACGAGCAGTACTTC. Translated, it gives CASSLSGGSYEQYF.

This chain links TRBV28 with TRBJ1-1, with a weak D call TRBD1 (5 bases). V lost 7 bases to trimming and J lost 3 bases, with 15 bases between them. Germline V CDR1 and CDR2: MDHEN, SYDVKM. The CDR3 spans 14 residues. CDR3 protein: CASMARGGDTEAFF. CDR3 sequence (DNA): TGTGCCAGCATGGCGAGGGGAGGGGACACTGAAGCTTTCTTT.

The V and J genes are TRBV3-1 (or the pseudogene TRBV3-2) and TRBJ2-1; TRBD2 agrees at 7 bases. The CDR3 extends over 16 amino acids. Germline V gives CDR1 LGHDT, CDR2 YNNKEL (reference sequence). The V segment lost 4 bases and the J segment 4 bases; nucleotides outside the gene matches: 10. The CDR3 protein is CASSPSSGLGYNEQFF. The CDR3 DNA reads TGTGCCAGCAGCCCATCTAGCGGCCTGGGGTACAATGAGCAGTTCTTC.

This chain connects TRBV28 to TRBJ1-5; D gene unclear. This CDR3 has 14 residues. Germline V gene lookup returns CDR1 MDHEN and CDR2 SYDVKM. V gave up 5 bases and J gave up 1 base, with 9 bases separating them. CDR3 DNA sequence: TGTGCCAGCAGTCGACTGGGAAGCAATCAGCCCCAGCATTTT. This sequence encodes CASSRLGSNQPQHF.

The genes are TRBV30 and TRBJ2-5; 14 bases fit TRBD2. V was clipped by 8 bases and J by 1 base; unmatched bases: 12. The germline CDR1 and CDR2 sequences are GTSNPN and SVGIG (reference sequence). There are 17 residues in the CDR3. CDR3 region: CAGTSSGTSGGQETQYF. CDR3 nucleotide sequence: TGTGCCGGGACTTCGTCCGGGACTAGCGGGGGCCAAGAGACCCAGTACTTC.

The chain couples TRBV19 to TRBJ1-5; D ambiguous. Between the trimmed V and J ends, which lost 8 bases and 9 bases, there was a span of 17 bases. The germline V gene has CDR1 LNHDA and CDR2 SQIVND (reference sequence). The CDR3 covers 13 residues. CDR3 sequence reads: CASLPRPDTPQHF. In nucleotides, the CDR3 is TGTGCCAGTCTACCCAGGCCTGATACGCCCCAGCATTTT.

The chain recombines TRBV18 with TRBJ1-2, with TRBD1 as a possible D gene (5 bases). Deletions cut 3 bases from V and 2 bases from J, with 13 bases between. Germline V gene data show CDR1 as KGHSH and CDR2 as LQKENI. The CDR3 totals 15 residues. Here the CDR3 DNA reads TGTGCCAGCTCACCCACAGGAACCCGGAACTATGGCTACACCTTC. Translated, it gives CASSPTGTRNYGYTF.

The chain has TRBV5-1 and TRBJ1-2, with D hard to call. Trimming stripped 0 bases from V and 5 bases from J, with 17 bases between. The CDR3 is 16 residues long. Per the germline V gene, CDR1 is SGHRS and CDR2 is YFSETQ. CDR3 coding DNA: TGCGCCAGCAGCTTGGGGGCCCGGTCAGCCGGGTATGGCTACACCTTC. It translates to CASSLGARSAGYGYTF.

This sequence joins TRBV14 and TRBJ1-5; TRBD1 aligns across 7 bases. Germline V gene data show CDR1 as SGHDN and CDR2 as FVKESK. The CDR3 is 15 amino acids. The J segment lost 3 bases and the V segment lost 0 bases, leaving 2 bases of the junction unmatched. The CDR3 reads CASSQEGGLNQPQHF. CDR3 coding DNA: TGTGCCAGCAGCCAAGAAGGGGGCCTCAATCAGCCCCAGCATTTT. Drawing the rest from reference TRBV14 and TRBJ1-5, the complete variable domain is EAGVTQFPSHSVIEKGQTVTLRCDPISGHDNLYWYRRVMGKEIKFLLHFVKESKQDESGMPNNRFLAERTGGTYSTLKVQPAELEDSGVYFCASSQEGGLNQPQHFGDGTRLSIL.

Concerning this clone itself: The conserved closing phenylalanine or tryptophan is absent in this CDR3, likely reflecting a read error. No DNA is shown, since the ends of the CDR3 on it are uncertain; the CDR3 is the one TCRdb lists. The chain is built from TRBV29-1 and TRBJ1-6. The CDR3 comprises 8 residues, both ends counted. In germline, CDR1 is SQVTM, CDR2 ANQGSEA. CDR3 residues: CSAWVLPE.

J is TRBJ2-1 and V is TRBV11-3; 9 nucleotides agree with TRBD1. This CDR3 is 14 amino acids long. V trimming: 5 bases; J trimming: 10 bases; junction bases outside the gene matches: 9. Germline V gene lookup returns CDR1 SGHNT and CDR2 YENEEA. The CDR3 sequence is CASSATGTGWEQFF. The DNA of the CDR3 is TGTGCCAGCAGCGCGACCGGGACAGGGTGGGAGCAGTTCTTC.

This chain joins TRBV3-1 (or the pseudogene TRBV3-2) and TRBJ2-3, with 7 bases aligning to TRBD1. Trimming at V came to 3 bases and at J to 6 bases, leaving 9 bases not matched to a gene. The CDR3 sequence is 15 residues long. CDR1 LGHDT and CDR2 YNNKEL come from the germline V gene (reference sequence). For the CDR3, the DNA is TGTGCCAGCAGCCAGGTTACGACAGGGCGCGATACGCAGTATTTT. Encoded protein: CASSQVTTGRDTQYF.

The chain employs TRBV5-1 and TRBJ1-2, with D uncertain. The CDR3 is 13 amino acids. Germline V CDR1 and CDR2: SGHRS, YFSETQ. The V end was cut by 5 bases, the J end by 0 bases, with 8 bases between. The CDR3 loop reads CASRLDPNYGYTF. The CDR3 DNA sequence: TGCGCCAGCAGATTAGACCCTAACTATGGCTACACCTTC.

V gene TRBV7-2 combines with J gene TRBJ2-3; 8 bases map to TRBD2. CDR1 and CDR2 from the germline V gene are SGHTA and FQGNSA. The CDR3 runs 16 residues. Unmatched junction bases numbered 9, after V lost 3 bases and J lost 4 bases. CDR3 region: CASSFISGGFSDTQYF. The CDR3 nucleotides are TGTGCCAGCAGCTTTATATCGGGGGGGTTCTCAGATACGCAGTATTTT. The full variable domain, rest sourced from reference TRBV7-2 and TRBJ2-3, is GAGVSQSPSNKVTEKGKDVELRCDPISGHTALYWYRQSLGQGLEFLIYFQGNSAPDKSGLPSDRFSAERTGGSVSTLTIQRTQQEDSAVYLCASSFISGGFSDTQYFGPGTRLTVL.

The V call is TRBV7-2, the J call TRBJ2-7, with 7 bases matching TRBD2. There are 15 residues in the CDR3. Germline V lookup: CDR1 SGHTA, CDR2 FQGNSA. Trimming removed 0 bases from V and 5 bases from J; junction bases left unmatched: 7. The CDR3, as DNA: TGTGCCAGCAGCTTAGCGACGGGGAGGGGTGACGAGCAGTACTTC. Translating gives CASSLATGRGDEQYF.

V and J are TRBV28 and TRBJ1-2; D is uncertain. Trimming left V 2 bases short and J 4 bases short, with 14 bases between. Per the germline V gene, CDR1 is MDHEN and CDR2 is SYDVKM. The CDR3 has 15 residues. The CDR3 region is CASSLSGTRSYGYTF. The CDR3 DNA follows: TGTGCCAGCAGTTTAAGCGGAACTCGATCCTATGGCTACACCTTC.

The chain uses TRBV18 and TRBJ2-5; D remains ambiguous. The V gene lost 2 bases and the J gene lost 3 bases, with 7 bases spanning the gap. This CDR3 comprises 13 residues. Germline loops: CDR1 KGHSH, CDR2 LQKENI. The chain's CDR3 is CASSPGAEETQYF. CDR3 DNA sequence: TGTGCCAGCTCACCAGGAGCTGAAGAGACCCAGTACTTC.

There are a few counts of this clone. The rearrangement links TRBV7-9 to TRBJ1-6; D not resolved. Germline loops: CDR1 SEHNR, CDR2 FQNEAQ (reference sequence). V was trimmed by 2 bases and J by 2 bases, leaving 7 bases between them. The CDR3 is 15 amino acids. The CDR3 DNA reads TGTGCCAGCAGCTTAAGAAGTCCCTATAATTCACCCCTCCACTTT. It yields the protein CASSLRSPYNSPLHF.

The chain carries TRBV5-5 and TRBJ2-3; 8 nucleotides agree with TRBD2. CDR3 size: 14 residues. In germline, CDR1 is SGHKS, CDR2 YYEKEE (reference sequence). With V trimmed by 4 bases and J by 3 bases, 4 bases remained unmatched. The CDR3 loop reads CASSALAGTDTQYF. Written as DNA, the CDR3 is TGTGCCAGCAGCGCTCTAGCGGGTACAGATACGCAGTATTTT.

The V and J genes are TRBV2 and TRBJ2-2; D is undetermined. The CDR3 extends over 14 amino acids. With 6 bases removed from V and 1 base from J, the gap between germline ends came to 9 bases. CDR1 SNHLY and CDR2 FYNNEI come from the germline V gene. CDR3 in DNA: TGTGCCAGCAGGACGGTACTGAACACCGGGGAGCTGTTTTTT. This gives the protein CASRTVLNTGELFF.